This T cell receptor beta chain was sequenced during a study of shared clonotypes between healthy human individuals. Study-level findings and limits: Deeper or shallower sequencing was expected to change how clonotypes are shared among donors.

The germline V gene has CDR1 LNHNV and CDR2 YYDKDF (reference sequence). CDR3 length equals 14 residues. V lost 4 bases to trimming and J lost 3 bases, with 12 bases between them. Terminally differentiated effector memory CD45RA+ cells were excluded from the naive CD8 cells, which were CD45RO-negative and positively selected for CCR7. Some clones are missing from TCRdb's copy, which holds only in-frame ones; the method was immunoSEQ multiplex PCR. The sample contains hundreds of thousands of clones, approximately 96% of which appear only once. This clone is a singleton in its sample. The antigen is unknown.

Material for sequencing was naive CD8+ T cells sorted from blood. The sequence was obtained from a woman between 25 and 40 years old in good health. V and J are TRBV15 and TRBJ1-2, with D maybe TRBD1 (6 bases). This CDR3 reads CATSITGNYYGYTF. The CDR3 nucleotides read TGTGCCACCAGCATTACAGGGAATTACTATGGCTACACCTTC.